These 26 T cell receptor beta chains share one sample of origin, sequenced in a study of T cells in Graves' hyperthyroidism and ophthalmopathy. RNA transcripts gave rise to amplified TCR beta CDR3 regions. A first-round RT-PCR of the TCR CDR3 used the HTBI primer set. MiXCR, applied by TCRdb to the multiplex PCR reads, yields one record per CDR3 protein. The profile shows 500,000 or so distinct CDR3 sequences, 15% to 20% of them singletons. Sequencing input: blood. These receptors were collected from a woman between 18 and 29 years old with Graves' ophthalmopathy.

This clonotype came up many times. The CDR3 coding sequence is TGTGCCAGCAGCCGACAGGGGGTGGGGGAGACCCAGTACTTC. Translating it yields CASSRQGVGETQYF. The chain recombines TRBV7-2 with TRBJ2-5, with TRBD1 matching 9 bases. The CDR3 has 14 amino acids. Germline CDR1 reads SGHTA; CDR2 reads FQGNSA. The junction had 6 bases not matched to a gene; V was cut back by 5 bases and J by 5 bases.

This clonotype was seen many times. This chain uses TRBV28 with TRBJ2-5, with TRBD2 identical over 7 bases. The germline CDR1 and CDR2 sequences are MDHEN and SYDVKM. Germline trimming cut 2 bases from V and 1 base from J; bases unmatched to any gene: 4. The CDR3 is 15 residues long. The chain's CDR3 is CASSLIGGGQETQYF. DNA for the CDR3: TGTGCCAGCAGTTTAATTGGGGGGGGCCAAGAGACCCAGTACTTC.

This clonotype came up once. An end of the junction does not agree with germline; a read error may underlie this. The chain uses TRBV4-1 and TRBJ2-7; 12 bases are a match to TRBD1. Germline lookup yields CDR1 MGHRA and CDR2 YSYEKL. This CDR3 region has 15 residues. CDR3 loop: CASSRGTGGIYEQYF. In DNA form, the CDR3 reads TGTGCCAGCAGCCGAGGGACAGGGGGCATCTACGAGCAGTACTTC.

This clonotype was detected ten times or more. This chain uses TRBV5-1 with TRBJ2-1, with 13 bases matching TRBD2. Germline V CDR1 and CDR2: SGHRS, YFSETQ. The CDR3 runs 17 residues. V dropped 4 bases and J dropped 4; count of bases not matched to a gene: 8. The CDR3 region is CASSEGLAGRTYNEQFF. DNA of the CDR3: TGCGCCAGCAGCGAGGGACTAGCGGGGAGGACGTACAATGAGCAGTTCTTC.

In its sample, this clonotype was seen many times. The chain couples TRBV5-1 to TRBJ2-7, with D maybe TRBD1 (6 bases). From germline, CDR1 is SGHRS and CDR2 YFSETQ. The CDR3 has 12 residues. V was clipped by 5 bases and J by 3 bases, with 9 bases between them. In DNA, the CDR3 is TGCGCCAGCAGAACAGGGAACTACGAGCAGTACTTC. The encoded protein is CASRTGNYEQYF. Using reference TRBV5-1 and TRBJ2-7 for the parts outside the CDR3, the full variable domain is KAGVTQTPRYLIKTRGQQVTLSCSPISGHRSVSWYQQTPGQGLQFLFEYFSETQRNKGNFPGRFSGRQFSNSRSEMNVSTLELGDSALYLCASRTGNYEQYFGPGTRLTVT.

This clonotype was detected a few times. This chain joins TRBV30 and TRBJ2-2; possibly TRBD1 or TRBD2 for D (5 bases each). V dropped 0 bases and J dropped 7 bases, with 12 bases sitting between them. CDR1 and CDR2 (germline): GTSNPN, SVGIG (reference sequence). This CDR3 has 14 residues. The CDR3 DNA is TGTGCCTGGAGTGTAGGGGCGGGTCACGGGGAGCTGTTTTTT. This codes for CAWSVGAGHGELFF.

This clonotype has a handful of counts. The rearrangement joins TRBV6-1 to TRBJ1-5; possibly TRBD1 for D (5 bases). The germline CDR1 and CDR2 sequences are MNHNS and SASEGT. This CDR3 region has 15 residues. Trimming shortened V by 7 bases and J by 0 bases, and 13 bases separated the two germline ends. Written as DNA, the CDR3 is TGTGCCAGCACCACACCCGGGGGTAGCAATCAGCCCCAGCATTTT. Its protein is CASTTPGGSNQPQHF.

This clonotype was recorded a few times. The genes are TRBV4-2 and TRBJ2-5; no clear D gene. This CDR3 contains 15 residues. The ends were cut back, 0 bases at V and 5 bases at J, with 13 bases in the middle. Germline V gene lookup returns CDR1 LGHNA and CDR2 YNFKEQ. The CDR3 bases are TGTGCCAGCAGCCAAGACATGATGGGTCTGGAGACCCAGTACTTC. Amino acids: CASSQDMMGLETQYF.

This clonotype has a count of ten or more. The genes are TRBV28 and TRBJ1-2, with 10 bases identical to TRBD1. The CDR3 is 13 amino acids. V shed 5 bases, J shed 6 bases, and the junction held 3 bases outside the gene matches. CDR1 is MDHEN, CDR2 SYDVKM, per germline. The CDR3 DNA follows: TGTGCCAGCAGTGACAGGGGGCACGATGGCTACACCTTC. Its protein is CASSDRGHDGYTF.

The rearrangement links TRBV5-1 to TRBJ1-1; TRBD1 might be the D (6 bases). Germline CDR1 is SGHRS and CDR2 is YFSETQ. V lost 4 bases to trimming and J lost 0 bases, with 16 bases between them. This CDR3 contains 16 residues. In nucleotides, the CDR3 is TGCGCCAGCAGCAGCGGCTTTGGGGGCGTGAACACTGAAGCTTTCTTT. Amino acid sequence: CASSSGFGGVNTEAFF. The whole variable domain, remainder taken from reference TRBV5-1 and TRBJ1-1, is KAGVTQTPRYLIKTRGQQVTLSCSPISGHRSVSWYQQTPGQGLQFLFEYFSETQRNKGNFPGRFSGRQFSNSRSEMNVSTLELGDSALYLCASSSGFGGVNTEAFFGQGTRLTVV.

This clonotype was seen at least ten times. The chain is built from TRBV7-6 and TRBJ2-5, with D perhaps assigned TRBD1 or TRBD2 (5 bases each). Germline V gives CDR1 SGHVS, CDR2 FNYEAQ. V was shortened by 4 bases and J by 3 bases, with 12 bases between the two germline ends. The CDR3 loop spans 14 amino acids. Here the CDR3 reads CASSSGTFKETQYF. Written as DNA, the CDR3 is TGTGCCAGCAGCTCGGGGACCTTCAAAGAGACCCAGTACTTC. Based on the CDR3 plus reference TRBV7-6 and TRBJ2-5, the full variable domain is GAGVSQSPRYKVTKRGQDVALRCDPISGHVSLYWYRQALGQGPEFLTYFNYEAQQDKSGLPNDRFSAERPEGSISTLTIQRTEQRDSAMYRCASSSGTFKETQYFGPGTRLLVL.

This clonotype was observed at least ten times. DNA of the CDR3: TGTGCCAGCAGCAACCCTGGTACGCGACTGAGCTCCTACAATGAGCAGTTCTTC. Translation: CASSNPGTRLSSYNEQFF. This sequence joins TRBV28 and TRBJ2-1; D ambiguous. The CDR3 length is 18 residues. V was shortened by 6 bases and J by 0 bases, with 21 bases between the two germline ends. Germline loops: CDR1 MDHEN, CDR2 SYDVKM.

This clonotype was recorded at least ten times. The genes are TRBV5-8 and TRBJ2-1; the D gene could be TRBD1 or TRBD2 (5 bases each). Between the trimmed V and J ends, which lost 1 base and 2 bases, there was a span of 19 bases. CDR1 SGHTS and CDR2 YDEGEE come from the germline V gene. The CDR3 extends over 18 amino acids. CDR3 region: CASSLSVRRGDPYNEQFF. In nucleotides, the CDR3 is TGTGCCAGCAGCTTGTCGGTCCGGCGAGGGGACCCCTACAATGAGCAGTTCTTC.

The chain combines TRBV12-3 or TRBV12-4 with TRBJ2-1; perhaps TRBD2 as D (6 bases). The length of the CDR3 is 14 residues. Deletions cut 8 bases from V and 7 bases from J, with 18 bases between. CDR3 loop: CASGENGLRNEQFF. The DNA of the CDR3 is TGTGCCAGCGGGGAAAATGGACTAAGGAATGAGCAGTTCTTC.

The table lists this clonotype with many counts. The J gene is TRBJ2-3, the V gene TRBV28; D perhaps matches TRBD2 (7 bases). CDR3 length: 14 amino acids. Trimming pared 3 bases from V and 4 bases from J, leaving 11 bases between. Germline V gives CDR1 MDHEN, CDR2 SYDVKM. Here the CDR3 DNA reads TGTGCCAGCAGTTTTAGGGGGGGCGCAGATACGCAGTATTTT. Protein product: CASSFRGGADTQYF.

This clonotype occurred many times. The chain carries TRBV7-2 and TRBJ2-3; 8 bases align to TRBD2. This CDR3 is built from 16 residues. Trimming removed 5 bases from V and 4 bases from J; junction bases left unmatched: 11. The V gene's germline CDR1 is SGHTA and CDR2 FQGNSA. CDR3 coding DNA: TGTGCCAGCAGCCTCTTAGCGGGAAGTAGGCCAGATACGCAGTATTTT. It translates to CASSLLAGSRPDTQYF.

This clonotype was observed many times. The chain uses TRBV15 and TRBJ2-5, with D possibly matching TRBD2 (5 bases). This CDR3 contains 16 residues. V gave up 0 bases and J gave up 5 bases, with 16 bases separating them. Per the germline V gene, CDR1 is LNHNV and CDR2 is YYDKDF (reference sequence). CDR3: CATSRDLSARGETQYF. Here the CDR3 DNA reads TGTGCCACCAGCAGAGATTTAAGCGCACGAGGGGAGACCCAGTACTTC.

This clonotype was counted at least ten times. This chain connects TRBV11-2 to TRBJ2-1; 9 bases match TRBD2. CDR1 and CDR2 from the germline V gene are SGHAT and FQNNGV. The CDR3 extends over 15 amino acids. The junction had 7 bases not matched to a gene; V was cut back by 0 bases and J by 10 bases. The CDR3 loop reads CASSLDWREGGEQFF. The DNA for the CDR3 is TGTGCCAGCAGCTTAGATTGGCGGGAGGGCGGCGAGCAGTTCTTC.

This clonotype was recorded at least ten times. This rearrangement joins TRBV7-2 to TRBJ2-5, with D perhaps TRBD1 or TRBD2 (5 bases each). This CDR3 has 13 residues. The germline V gene has CDR1 SGHTA and CDR2 FQGNSA. Trimming left V 4 bases short and J 5 bases short, with 11 bases between. CDR3 nucleotides: TGTGCCAGCAGCTGGGGACGGGTTGAGACCCAGTACTTC. This gives the protein CASSWGRVETQYF.

The V and J genes are TRBV13 and TRBJ2-2, with D perhaps matching TRBD2 (6 bases). This CDR3 has 15 amino acids. V was clipped by 6 bases and J by 2 bases, with 13 bases between them. Per germline, CDR1 PRHDT and CDR2 FYEKMQ (reference sequence). This chain's CDR3 is CASSPGTSNTGELFF. The CDR3 coding sequence is TGTGCCAGCAGTCCGGGGACTTCAAACACCGGGGAGCTGTTTTTT.

The sample holds a few counts of this clonotype. The CDR3 region has the DNA TGTGCCAGCAGTTTCGGACAGGTACTCAAAGATACGCAGTATTTT. Protein sequence: CASSFGQVLKDTQYF. V usage is TRBV12-3 or TRBV12-4 and J usage is TRBJ2-3; 7 bases match TRBD1. V lost 3 bases and J lost 5; bases outside the gene matches: 8. CDR3 size: 15 residues.

The V and J genes are TRBV7-3 and TRBJ2-1, with 7 bases fitting TRBD1. This CDR3 is built from 15 residues. Germline V gene data show CDR1 as SGHTA and CDR2 as FQGTGA. After removal of 5 bases from V and 8 bases from J, the junction contained 12 bases not matched to a gene. CDR3 residues: CASSASSDRDDEQFF. The CDR3 DNA is TGTGCCAGCAGCGCCTCCTCCGACAGGGACGATGAGCAGTTCTTC.

This clonotype was detected ten times or more. J is TRBJ2-2 and V is TRBV28; 9 bases agree with TRBD1. The CDR3 is made up of 15 amino acids. Trimming cost V 8 bases and J 8 bases; bases outside gene matches: 12. CDR1 and CDR2 (germline): MDHEN, SYDVKM. The CDR3 region has the DNA TGTGCCAGCTTCTGGACAGGGGCATTTTCTGGGGAGCTGTTTTTT. As protein: CASFWTGAFSGELFF.

A few counts support this clonotype. V gene TRBV4-1 combines with J gene TRBJ2-7; 7 positions agree with TRBD1. Germline CDR1 and CDR2: MGHRA and YSYEKL. Trimming took 2 bases from V and 4 from J; bases not matched to a gene: 11. The CDR3 runs 16 residues. The CDR3 here is CASSQPGRGNLYEQYF. The CDR3 nucleotides read TGCGCCAGCAGCCAACCCGGCAGGGGGAATCTATACGAGCAGTACTTC.

This clonotype was counted many times. The CDR3 protein is CASSLWGGSAEAFF. As DNA, the CDR3 is TGTGCCAGCAGTTTATGGGGCGGGTCGGCTGAAGCTTTCTTT. The chain employs TRBV28 and TRBJ1-1; no clear D gene. This CDR3 region has 14 residues. Per the germline V gene, CDR1 is MDHEN and CDR2 is SYDVKM. V was trimmed by 0 bases and J by 6 bases, leaving 11 bases between them. The whole variable domain, filled in from reference TRBV28 and TRBJ1-1, reads DVKVTQSSRYLVKRTGEKVFLECVQDMDHENMFWYRQDPGLGLRLIYFSYDVKMKEKGDIPEGYSVSREKKERFSLILESASTNQTSMYLCASSLWGGSAEAFFGQGTRLTVV.

There are many counts of this clonotype. The V gene is TRBV20-1, the J gene TRBJ1-5; D remains unclear. The CDR3 has 11 residues. CDR1 is DFQATT, CDR2 SNEGSKA, per germline (reference sequence). Trimming took off 3 bases at V and 11 bases at J, with 11 bases between the two ends. CDR3 sequence: CSARRGSAQHF. CDR3 nucleotide sequence: TGCAGTGCTAGGCGCGGGTCGGCCCAGCATTTT.